Sequencing of this T cell receptor (beta chain) was carried out in a study of T cells in Graves' hyperthyroidism and ophthalmopathy. V was pared by 6 bases and J by 9 bases, with 6 bases of the junction left unmatched. CDR1 and CDR2 (germline): SGHDN, FVKESK. The CDR3 spans 14 residues. Findings of the study overall: Most clonotypes expanded in the thyroid (above 0.001) were also present in blood.

Worth noting for this clonotype: The antigen is undetermined.

Diagnoses used clinical symptoms, serum thyroxine and TRAb, thyroid ultrasound and orbital computed tomography. Template material for amplifying TCR beta CDR3 regions consisted of RNA transcripts. First-round RT-PCR with HTBI primers amplified the TCR CDR3 region. TCRdb recomputed calls from the multiplex PCR reads with MiXCR, one row per CDR3 protein. The data contain roughly 500,000 distinct CDR3 sequences, about half of them seen just once; the ten biggest clones take up under 20%. What was sequenced was peripheral blood or thyroid tissue (not recorded which). The sequence derives from an adult woman with Graves' disease, either hyperthyroidism or ophthalmopathy (not recorded which). V and J are TRBV14 and TRBJ1-6; TRBD1 matches at 9 bases. The CDR3 is CASSQDRGGSPLHF. The CDR3 nucleotides read TGTGCCAGCAGTCAGGACAGGGGAGGTTCACCCCTCCACTTT.